Below are 31 T cell receptor beta chains sequenced from a single sample in a study of blood T cell repertoires in COVID-19. Assay used: immunoSEQ multiplex PCR; TCRdb lists only in-frame clones, some missing. The sample lists about 59,000 clones; approximately 92% were seen once. Sequences were obtained from peripheral blood. The receptors were gathered from an elderly man with acute or convalescent COVID-19.

The genes are TRBV10-3 and TRBJ2-1; 11 positions agree with TRBD2. V trimming: 3 bases; J trimming: 0 bases; junction bases outside the gene matches: 7. The CDR3 is 18 amino acids. The germline V gene encodes CDR1 ENHRY and CDR2 SYGVKD. CDR3 in amino acids: CAISDYSGGVSSYNEQFF. The CDR3, as DNA: TGTGCCATCAGTGACTATAGCGGGGGGGTTAGCTCCTACAATGAGCAGTTCTTC.

The V call is TRBV6-5, the J call TRBJ1-2; 9 bases match TRBD1. V was clipped by 5 bases and J by 7 bases; unmatched bases: 5. This CDR3 contains 13 residues. The V gene's germline CDR1 is MNHEY and CDR2 SVGAGI. The CDR3 loop reads CASSRDRVGGYTF. The CDR3 coding sequence is TGTGCCAGCAGTAGGGACAGGGTGGGTGGCTACACCTTC.

J is TRBJ1-1 and V is TRBV4-1; 7 nucleotides match TRBD1. There are 16 residues in the CDR3. Trimming at V came to 1 base and at J to 1 base, leaving 6 bases not matched to a gene. Germline CDR1 reads MGHRA; CDR2 reads YSYEKL. The CDR3 DNA reads TGCGCCAGCAGCCAAGGGTCAGGGGGTTCGAACACTGAAGCTTTCTTT. Its translation: CASSQGSGGSNTEAFF.

The rearrangement uses TRBV9 and TRBJ2-1; a weak D match, TRBD2 (5 bases). This CDR3 region has 13 residues. Germline CDR1 SGDLS, CDR2 YYNGEE. Trimming shortened V by 2 bases and J by 5 bases, and 8 bases separated the two germline ends. The DNA of the CDR3 is TGTGCCAGCAGCGTTCCCGGGAACAATGAGCAGTTCTTC. This sequence encodes CASSVPGNNEQFF. Variable domain in full (rest from reference TRBV9 and TRBJ2-1): DSGVTQTPKHLITATGQRVTLRCSPRSGDLSVYWYQQSLDQGLQFLIQYYNGEERAKGNILERFSAQQFPDLHSELNLSSLELGDSALYFCASSVPGNNEQFFGPGTRLTVL.

This rearrangement joins TRBV28 to TRBJ1-5; maybe TRBD1 (6 bases). Germline CDR1 MDHEN, CDR2 SYDVKM. Trimming cost V 6 bases and J 7 bases, with 19 bases left between them. The CDR3 consists of 15 residues. In nucleotides, the CDR3 is TGTGCCAGCAGCCCCGGGGGGGGCCCTGGCCAGCCCCAGCATTTT. Amino acid sequence: CASSPGGGPGQPQHF.

In this sample, this clone turned up a few times. The V gene is TRBV7-6, the J gene TRBJ1-1; no firm D call. Germline V gives CDR1 SGHVS, CDR2 FNYEAQ. The CDR3 loop spans 12 amino acids. V gave up 1 base and J gave up 8 bases, with 8 bases separating them. CDR3 bases: TGTGCCAGCAGCTTAGGAGGAGGCGAAGCTTTCTTT. Encoded protein: CASSLGGGEAFF.

The chain uses TRBV28 and TRBJ2-7, with D possibly TRBD2 on 6 matching bases. Per the germline V gene, CDR1 is MDHEN and CDR2 is SYDVKM. CDR3 size: 15 residues. Trimming left V 6 bases short and J 7 bases short, with 22 bases between. The CDR3: CASSPAAGRRGEQYF. DNA for the CDR3: TGTGCCAGCAGCCCAGCGGCAGGTCGACGGGGGGAGCAGTACTTC. The full variable domain, its missing parts supplied by reference TRBV28 and TRBJ2-7, is DVKVTQSSRYLVKRTGEKVFLECVQDMDHENMFWYRQDPGLGLRLIYFSYDVKMKEKGDIPEGYSVSREKKERFSLILESASTNQTSMYLCASSPAAGRRGEQYFGPGTRLTVT.

This chain links TRBV15 with TRBJ1-1; D unresolved. The CDR3 is 13 amino acids. Germline V gives CDR1 LNHNV, CDR2 YYDKDF (reference sequence). The V end was cut by 3 bases, the J end by 3 bases, with 8 bases between. CDR3 residues: CATSSMRDTEAFF. The CDR3 DNA sequence: TGTGCCACCAGCAGTATGAGGGACACTGAAGCTTTCTTT.

The rearrangement links TRBV7-2 to TRBJ1-5; D ambiguous. Germline V lookup: CDR1 SGHTA, CDR2 FQGNSA. V dropped 5 bases and J dropped 5 bases, with 10 bases sitting between them. The CDR3 has 13 amino acids. CDR3 sequence (DNA): TGTGCCAGCAGCCCCTGGACTGATCAGCCCCAGCATTTT. This translates into CASSPWTDQPQHF.

The chain employs TRBV11-1 and TRBJ2-3; 11 bases are shared with TRBD2. Germline loops: CDR1 SGHAT, CDR2 FQDESV (reference sequence). Trimming removed 5 bases from V and 6 bases from J; junction bases left unmatched: 7. This CDR3 has 15 amino acids. For the CDR3, the DNA is TGTGCCAGCAGCATCTTAGCGGGGGGGCCGGATACGCAGTATTTT. Translation gives CASSILAGGPDTQYF.

The chain employs TRBV7-9 and TRBJ2-5; 8 bases align to TRBD1. The CDR3 spans 18 residues. Germline-derived CDR1 and CDR2 are SEHNR and FQNEAQ (reference sequence). V lost 5 bases, J lost 4 bases, and 18 bases stayed unmatched. The CDR3 region has the DNA TGTGCCAGCAGCCGCGTGACCTGGACAGGGACAAGGGCAGAGACCCAGTACTTC. Translating it yields CASSRVTWTGTRAETQYF. The full variable domain, its missing parts supplied by reference TRBV7-9 and TRBJ2-5, is DTGVSQNPRHKITKRGQNVTFRCDPISEHNRLYWYRQTLGQGPEFLTYFQNEAQLEKSRLLSDRFSAERPKGSFSTLEIQRTEQGDSAMYLCASSRVTWTGTRAETQYFGPGTRLLVL.

This clone was seen once. V usage is TRBV5-1 and J usage is TRBJ2-7; tentatively, D is TRBD1 (6 bases). V was trimmed by 3 bases and J by 0 bases, leaving 10 bases between them. The CDR3 is 14 amino acids. Looked up from germline, CDR1 is SGHRS and CDR2 is YFSETQ. The CDR3 nucleotides are TGCGCCAGCAGCTATGGACAGAGCTCCTACGAGCAGTACTTC. Translated: CASSYGQSSYEQYF.

The V gene is TRBV7-6, the J gene TRBJ2-7; D ambiguous. V was cut by 5 bases and J by 6 bases, with 11 bases left in between. The germline gives CDR1 SGHVS, CDR2 FNYEAQ. The CDR3 runs 12 residues. The CDR3 DNA is TGTGCCAGCAGCACGAGAAGAAGCGAGCAGTACTTC. Residues: CASSTRRSEQYF.

The gene calls are TRBV5-1 and TRBJ2-3; tentatively, D is TRBD1 (5 bases). Trimming took off 5 bases at V and 4 bases at J, with 20 bases between the two ends. Per germline, CDR1 SGHRS and CDR2 YFSETQ. The CDR3 has 16 residues. In nucleotides, the CDR3 is TGCGCCAGCAGAGCATCAGGGTTTGACGCTCCAGATACGCAGTATTTT. Translating gives CASRASGFDAPDTQYF.

The genes are TRBV6-1 and TRBJ2-3, with TRBD1 matching over 9 bases. The germline gives CDR1 MNHNS, CDR2 SASEGT. The CDR3 length is 15 residues. V was clipped by 1 base and J by 7 bases; unmatched bases: 6. This chain's CDR3 is CASSEVGTGKNTQYF. CDR3 bases: TGTGCCAGCAGTGAAGTCGGGACAGGGAAAAATACGCAGTATTTT.

This clone appeared once. This sequence joins TRBV12-5 and TRBJ2-6; 8 bases fit TRBD1. V lost 0 bases, J lost 1 base, and 11 bases stayed unmatched. Germline loops: CDR1 LGHNT, CDR2 FRNRAP. The CDR3 contains 20 residues. This CDR3 is CASGLVRTGPRKSGANVLTF. CDR3 bases: TGTGCTAGTGGTTTGGTAAGGACAGGGCCCCGCAAATCTGGGGCCAACGTCCTGACTTTC.

The V and J genes are TRBV30 and TRBJ2-3; no firm D call. CDR1 GTSNPN and CDR2 SVGIG come from the germline V gene (reference sequence). V lost 2 bases and J lost 5, with 8 bases in between. This CDR3 has 12 residues. The CDR3 is CAWSPPGDTQYF. The CDR3 DNA reads TGTGCCTGGAGTCCTCCGGGAGATACGCAGTATTTT.

The CDR3 region is CAWTLGGINEKLFF. DNA of the CDR3: TGTGCCTGGACCCTCGGGGGGATTAATGAAAAACTGTTTTTT. The chain combines TRBV30 with TRBJ1-4; the D gene is possibly TRBD1 (5 bases). CDR1 GTSNPN and CDR2 SVGIG come from the germline V gene (reference sequence). The CDR3 spans 14 residues. V was shortened by 4 bases and J by 4 bases, with 13 bases between the two germline ends.

The chain couples TRBV18 to TRBJ2-5; 9 bases fit TRBD2. The CDR3 contains 16 residues. CDR1 is KGHSH and CDR2 is LQKENI in the germline V gene. The V segment lost 3 bases and the J segment 5 bases; nucleotides outside the gene matches: 10. The CDR3 is CASSPAASGVAETQYF. DNA for the CDR3: TGTGCCAGCTCACCTGCCGCTAGCGGGGTAGCGGAGACCCAGTACTTC.

The J gene is TRBJ1-1, the V gene TRBV3-1 (or the pseudogene TRBV3-2); 9 nucleotides align to TRBD1. The length of the CDR3 is 13 residues. Looked up from germline, CDR1 is LGHDT and CDR2 is YNNKEL (reference sequence). The ends lost 7 bases at V and 0 bases at J; junction bases unmatched: 0. In DNA form, the CDR3 reads TGTGCCAGCAACAGGGGGCTGAACACTGAAGCTTTCTTT. Encoded protein: CASNRGLNTEAFF.

The chain recombines TRBV5-1 with TRBJ2-3, with TRBD2 matching over 16 bases. The CDR3 consists of 18 residues. Germline-derived CDR1 and CDR2 are SGHRS and YFSETQ. V lost 4 bases to trimming and J lost 4 bases; unmatched junction nucleotides: 9. CDR3 coding DNA: TGCGCCAGCAGCATGGGACTAGCGGGGGGGCCTAGGGCAGATACGCAGTATTTT. This encodes CASSMGLAGGPRADTQYF.

The chain couples TRBV5-1 to TRBJ1-1, with 8 bases that match TRBD1. Germline lookup yields CDR1 SGHRS and CDR2 YFSETQ. The ends lost 4 bases at V and 11 bases at J; junction bases unmatched: 10. The CDR3 runs to 13 residues. The CDR3 nucleotides read TGCGCCAGCAGCCCACAGGGGGGGTTAGGTGCTTTCTTT. As protein: CASSPQGGLGAFF.

This chain joins TRBV7-2 and TRBJ2-1; maybe TRBD2 (6 bases). Germline V gene sequence: CDR1 SGHTA, CDR2 FQGNSA. Trimming shortened V by 4 bases and J by 1 base, and 20 bases separated the two germline ends. The CDR3 is 18 amino acids. DNA of the CDR3: TGTGCCAGCAGCTCCTCAACTTTGCCCGGGGGTTCCTACAATGAGCAGTTCTTC. Residues: CASSSSTLPGGSYNEQFF.

The chain combines TRBV5-5 with TRBJ2-2, with a possible D match to TRBD2 (6 bases). V lost 4 bases, J lost 0 bases, and 13 bases lay in between. Germline V lookup: CDR1 SGHKS, CDR2 YYEKEE (reference sequence). The CDR3 extends over 16 amino acids. As DNA, the CDR3 is TGTGCCAGCAGCAACTCCGGGACTGCGAACACCGGGGAGCTGTTTTTT. It yields the protein CASSNSGTANTGELFF.

This CDR3 is CAYAVNDQETQYF. As DNA, the CDR3 is TGTGCCTACGCGGTCAATGACCAAGAGACCCAGTACTTC. The rearrangement links TRBV30 to TRBJ2-5; the D is unclear. CDR1 GTSNPN and CDR2 SVGIG come from the germline V gene (reference sequence). This CDR3 comprises 13 residues. Between the trimmed V and J ends, which lost 7 bases and 0 bases, there was a span of 12 bases. Looking up the rest from reference TRBV30 and TRBJ2-5 gives the full variable domain: SQTIHQWPATLVQPVGSPLSLECTVEGTSNPNLYWYRQAAGRGLQLLFYSVGIGQISSEVPQNLSASRPQDRQFILSSKKLLLSDSGFYLCAYAVNDQETQYFGPGTRLLVL.

DNA of the CDR3: TGTGCCAGCAGTTCCCCCGGGACTTCACAAGAGACCCAGTACTTC. Its translation: CASSSPGTSQETQYF. This chain uses TRBV6-5 with TRBJ2-5, with D possibly TRBD2 on 6 matching bases. Germline assignment: CDR1 MNHEY and CDR2 SVGAGI. V dropped 4 bases and J dropped 2 bases, with 14 bases sitting between them. The length of the CDR3 is 15 residues.

The gene calls are TRBV19 and TRBJ2-3; 7 bases are a match to TRBD1. The V segment lost 7 bases and the J segment 2 bases; nucleotides outside the gene matches: 9. Germline V gene data show CDR1 as LNHDA and CDR2 as SQIVND (reference sequence). This CDR3 contains 15 residues. This CDR3 reads CASKGRGHSTDTQYF. The CDR3 nucleotides are TGTGCCAGTAAGGGAAGGGGGCATTCCACAGATACGCAGTATTTT.

CDR3 DNA: TGTGCCAGCACCCACTCGGCAGGGGGCAAAGAGACCCAGTACTTC. Protein: CASTHSAGGKETQYF. The chain recombines TRBV6-5 with TRBJ2-5, with 8 bases fitting TRBD1. The junction had 10 bases not matched to a gene; V was cut back by 7 bases and J by 3 bases. This CDR3 has 15 residues. Germline V gives CDR1 MNHEY, CDR2 SVGAGI.

The V gene is TRBV19, the J gene TRBJ2-2, with TRBD2 matching 11 bases. Germline V gene sequence: CDR1 LNHDA, CDR2 SQIVND (reference sequence). The length of the CDR3 is 15 residues. Trimming removed 2 bases from V and 6 bases from J; junction bases left unmatched: 2. The CDR3 DNA sequence: TGTGCCAGTAGTATAATAGCGGGGGGGCCCGGGGAGCTGTTTTTT. Its translation: CASSIIAGGPGELFF.

The V gene is TRBV18, the J gene TRBJ2-6; D call uncertain. Between the trimmed V and J ends, which lost 3 bases and 0 bases, there was a span of 12 bases. The CDR3 sequence is 17 residues long. Per germline, CDR1 KGHSH and CDR2 LQKENI. The CDR3 DNA reads as TGTGCCAGCTCACCCAGACAACAGAGCTCTGGGGCCAACGTCCTGACTTTC. It encodes CASSPRQQSSGANVLTF.

The chain uses TRBV7-2 and TRBJ2-3; TRBD1 agrees at 9 bases. J gave up 2 bases and V 0 bases, and 6 bases lay outside the gene matches. CDR1 is SGHTA, CDR2 FQGNSA, per germline. This CDR3 is built from 17 residues. CDR3 DNA sequence: TGTGCCAGCAGCTTAGCCGGGACAGGGAGGGCCACAGATACGCAGTATTTT. The encoded protein is CASSLAGTGRATDTQYF.